Listed here is a single TCR beta chain. Its antigen is unknown. Read coverage stops 3 residues before the CDR3 terminus; the germline J gene supplies the remainder. The CVID group had about 14 females and around 29 males, mean age roughly 40. Sequencing used immunoSEQ multiplex PCR; TCRdb keeps in-frame clones, though not all of them. The sample's table shows around 15,000 clones. This CDR3 contains 14 residues. V gave up 1 base and J gave up 6 bases; unmatched junction bases: 4. The germline CDR1 and CDR2 sequences are SEHNR and FQNEAQ (reference sequence). This specimen belongs to a study of T cell clonality in common variable immunodeficiency. Broader study findings: In common variable immunodeficiency, TCR beta chains reportedly carried fewer deletions and N-nucleotide insertions.

The gene calls are TRBV7-9 and TRBJ2-7, with 9 nucleotides matching TRBD2. This receptor was obtained from a human donor with common variable immunodeficiency. Sequencing was performed on peripheral blood mononuclear cells. The CDR3 bases that were read are TGTGCCAGCAGCTTAGTTGCGGGAGGGAGCGAG. Amino acids: CASSLVAGGSE. The full-length CDR3 reads as CASSLVAGGSEQYF.